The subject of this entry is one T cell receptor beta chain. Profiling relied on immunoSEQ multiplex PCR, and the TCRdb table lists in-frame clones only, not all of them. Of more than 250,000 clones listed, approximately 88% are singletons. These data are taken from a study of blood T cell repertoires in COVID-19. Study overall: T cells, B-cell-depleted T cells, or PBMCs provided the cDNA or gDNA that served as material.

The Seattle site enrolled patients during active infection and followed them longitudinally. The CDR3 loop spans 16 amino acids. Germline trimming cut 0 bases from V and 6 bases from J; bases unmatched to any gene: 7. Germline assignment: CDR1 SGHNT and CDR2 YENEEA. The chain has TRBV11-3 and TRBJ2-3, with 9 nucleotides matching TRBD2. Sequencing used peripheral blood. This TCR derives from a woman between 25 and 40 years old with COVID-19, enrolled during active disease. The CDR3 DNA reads TGTGCCAGCAGCTTAGATAGCGGGGGTGCGTCGGATACGCAGTATTTT. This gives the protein CASSLDSGGASDTQYF.